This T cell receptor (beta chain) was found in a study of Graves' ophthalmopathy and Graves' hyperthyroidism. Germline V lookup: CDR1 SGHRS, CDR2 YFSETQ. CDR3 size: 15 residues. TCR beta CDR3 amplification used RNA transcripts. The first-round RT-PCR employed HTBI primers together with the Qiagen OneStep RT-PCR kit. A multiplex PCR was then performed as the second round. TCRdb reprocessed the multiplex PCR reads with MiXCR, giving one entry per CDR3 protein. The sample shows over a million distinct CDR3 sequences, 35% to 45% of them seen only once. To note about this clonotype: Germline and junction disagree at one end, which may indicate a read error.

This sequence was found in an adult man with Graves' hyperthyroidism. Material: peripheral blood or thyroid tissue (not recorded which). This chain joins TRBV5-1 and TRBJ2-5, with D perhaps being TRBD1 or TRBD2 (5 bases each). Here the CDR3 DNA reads TGCGCCAGCAGACGGGACCCTGAGAATTCAGAGGCCCAGTACTTC. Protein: CASRRDPENSEAQYF.